This section outlines one T cell receptor beta chain sequence together with its context. Its antigen remains undetermined. Base quality data are lacking; no much larger clone is found one base away. This entry belongs to a study of cytomegalovirus exposure and HLA in healthy donors (TCRdb year 2017). The study in broad terms: According to a later analysis, the roughly 120 validation repertoires were produced on the same platform as the 666 repertoires of the first cohort. To predict cytomegalovirus infection status, the study brought together high-throughput TCR immunosequencing, statistical association of individual TCRs with disease status, and machine learning. Along with the roughly 700-subject first cohort, a separate validation cohort of roughly 110 different subjects was used. The aim of the study was to test whether cataloging public T cell receptors could identify signatures of past pathogen exposure. General findings and caveats noted by the study authors: A later analysis found that TCRs clustered in the first cohort also tended to co-occur in the 110 or so validation repertoires, with 90% to 95% of cluster scores above 0. A later analysis lacked HLA typing for the validation cohort, so it scored co-occurrence in that cohort across all 110 or so repertoires. While some public TCRs were present in many individuals, most TCR sequences turned up only very rarely across donors. The authors suggested that the approach could potentially be extended to other disease states and immunological phenotypes. The classifier was reported to diagnose cytomegalovirus status with high specificity and sensitivity in both the original and validation cohorts. In vitro tests confirmed that a few of the cytomegalovirus-associated TCR beta chains recognize cytomegalovirus antigens. In the study, about 150 TCR beta chains were listed as associated with cytomegalovirus.

V is shortened by 7 bases, J by 4 bases, and the region joining them spans 10 bases. The CDR3 starts with the cysteine, ends with the phenylalanine, and has 11 residues. The CDR3 DNA has 33 bases and is translated from base 1. The CDR1 and CDR2 encoded by the germline V gene are SQVTM and ANQGSEA. Donors formed part of the validation cohort, which comprised 120 subjects and was distinct from the first cohort of 550 to 850 subjects. Libraries were made using the immunoSEQ multiplex PCR assay. Regarding the original processing steps: A statistical classification framework was developed to diagnose cytomegalovirus status using the catalog of TCR beta chain sequences. In TCRdb, the immuneACCESS table is reduced to in-frame sequences with V and J assigned. These tables do not hold every clone; where another copy was compared, an unresolved V gene accounts for under half, and the others remain unexplained. From that table come the V and J calls and clone size; the DNA was used to work out D and trimming. A total of about 110,000 clones appear in this sample, 88% of them only once. The ten largest make up approximately 1.4% of the sample.

The rearrangement combines TRBV29-1 with TRBJ2-5; 5 matching bases give a weak D call of TRBD1. The origin of this receptor is a woman aged 25 to 39 in good health and CMV-seropositive. The sample consisted of PBMCs. The nucleotide sequence reads TGCAGCGGCAGGGTGATAGAGACCCAGTACTTC. Translated, this is CSGRVIETQYF.